The rows below give T cell receptor beta chains drawn from one sample of a study of blood T cells in healthy people across ages. TCRdb reprocessed the 5' RACE reads via MiXCR and lists one record per CDR3 protein. This table holds around 710,000 distinct CDR3 sequences, 35% to 45% found once. The sequenced material came from blood. Source of these receptors: a woman aged 55 to 70 in good health. Both conserved end residues are part of each CDR3. The D gene is left open where the match is weak. Some rows have no size entry. The others give once, few or many, or a class for an expanded clone.

d_call | cdr3_length | j_call | clone_size | v_call | cdr3_aa | cdr3_nt
. | 16 | TRBJ1-5 | few | TRBV4-2 | CASSQEQGKSNQPQHF | TGTGCCAGCAGCCAGGAACAGGGCAAGAGCAATCAGCCCCAGCATTTT
. | 14 | TRBJ2-3 | . | TRBV14 | CASSQLGSPDTQYF | TGTGCCAGCAGCCAATTGGGTAGTCCAGATACGCAGTATTTT
TRBD2 | 14 | TRBJ2-7 | . | TRBV28 | CASRRGGSPYEQYF | TGTGCCAGCAGGCGCGGGGGATCCCCTTACGAGCAGTACTTC
. | 13 | TRBJ2-7 | once | TRBV15 | CATSRGNSYEQYF | TGTGCCACCAGCCGAGGGAATTCGTACGAGCAGTACTTC
. | 15 | TRBJ2-7 | many | TRBV5-1 | CASSWTAGATYEQYF | TGCGCCAGCAGCTGGACCGCAGGGGCCACCTACGAGCAGTACTTC
. | 14 | TRBJ2-1 | . | TRBV11-2 | CASSVLPQRGEQFF | TGTGCCAGCAGCGTACTGCCCCAACGGGGTGAGCAGTTCTTC
TRBD2 | 15 | TRBJ2-7 | . | TRBV3-1 | CASGQGLAGGKEQYF | TGTGCCAGCGGCCAAGGACTAGCGGGGGGGAAGGAGCAGTACTTC
TRBD1 | 15 | TRBJ2-1 | . | TRBV29-1 | CSVLGRTGGYNEQFF | TGCAGCGTTTTGGGGCGGACAGGGGGCTACAATGAGCAGTTCTTC
TRBD1 | 18 | TRBJ1-6 | few | TRBV18 | CASSPDTLTGGGNSPLHF | TGTGCCAGCTCACCTGACACATTGACAGGGGGTGGCAATTCACCCCTCCACTTT
TRBD1 | 15 | TRBJ2-7 | . | TRBV27 | CASSGPGQGVYEQYF | TGTGCCAGCAGTGGTCCGGGACAGGGGGTATACGAGCAGTACTTC
. | 15 | TRBJ2-5 | . | TRBV4-1 | CASSQLVGAQETQYF | TGCGCCAGCAGCCAGCTGGTGGGGGCACAGGAGACCCAGTACTTC
. | 12 | TRBJ2-7 | once | TRBV24-1 | CATSGLNNEQYF | TGTGCCACCAGCGGACTTAACAATGAGCAGTACTTC
. | 16 | TRBJ2-3 | . | TRBV20-1 | CSARVGVAGSTDTQYF | TGCAGTGCTAGAGTGGGGGTGGCGGGAAGCACAGATACGCAGTATTTT
TRBD2 | 18 | TRBJ2-7 | few | TRBV6-2/TRBV6-3 | CASSRAGLAGVVDYEQYF | TGTGCCAGCAGCCGTGCCGGACTAGCGGGAGTCGTCGACTACGAGCAGTACTTC
. | 16 | TRBJ2-1 | . | TRBV7-2 | CASSSSLLYNYNEQFF | TGTGCCAGCAGCTCCTCACTCTTATACAACTACAATGAGCAGTTCTTC
TRBD1 | 18 | TRBJ2-4 | . | TRBV5-1 | CASSRGTDQLKAKNIQYF | TGCGCCAGCAGCAGGGGGACAGACCAACTTAAGGCCAAAAACATTCAGTACTTC
TRBD2 | 14 | TRBJ2-1 | . | TRBV4-2 | CASSPERGFDEQFF | TGTGCCAGCAGCCCAGAGCGGGGGTTTGATGAGCAGTTCTTC
. | 17 | TRBJ1-4 | . | TRBV4-1 | CASSQDKQVVGGEKLFF | TGCGCCAGCAGCCAAGATAAACAGGTGGTAGGGGGTGAAAAACTGTTTTTT
. | 17 | TRBJ1-1 | . | TRBV9 | CASSVASGATFDTEAFF | TGTGCCAGCAGCGTGGCATCAGGCGCGACTTTCGACACTGAAGCTTTCTTT
. | 15 | TRBJ1-2 | . | TRBV6-2/TRBV6-3 | CASSSGSHPDYGYTF | TGTGCCAGCAGTTCCGGATCCCACCCTGATTATGGCTACACCTTC
TRBD1 | 15 | TRBJ2-1 | many | TRBV19 | CASSPTGGEWDEQFF | TGTGCCAGTAGCCCGACAGGGGGGGAGTGGGATGAGCAGTTCTTC
TRBD1 | 12 | TRBJ2-5 | few | TRBV2 | CANGQGGETQYF | TGTGCCAACGGACAGGGCGGGGAGACCCAGTACTTC
TRBD1 | 14 | TRBJ2-7 | few | TRBV28 | CASRLTGDVYEQYF | TGTGCCAGCAGACTGACAGGGGATGTCTACGAGCAGTACTTC
TRBD2 | 17 | TRBJ2-1 | . | TRBV7-2 | CASPGLAGESSYNEQFF | TGTGCCAGCCCGGGACTAGCGGGGGAGAGCTCCTACAATGAGCAGTTCTTC
. | 13 | TRBJ1-2 | . | TRBV30 | CAWSGGGVSGYTF | TGTGCCTGGAGTGGAGGGGGGGTGTCTGGCTACACCTTC
TRBD1 | 16 | TRBJ1-2 | few | TRBV20-1 | CSANLGQPSSFYGYTF | TGCAGTGCCAACCTGGGACAGCCCTCTTCCTTCTATGGCTACACCTTC
. | 11 | TRBJ2-2 | few | TRBV29-1 | CSVEEFGELFF | TGCAGCGTTGAAGAATTCGGGGAGCTGTTTTTT
TRBD1 | 14 | TRBJ1-6 | . | TRBV20-1 | CSAPTGKDNSPLHF | TGCAGTGCCCCGACAGGGAAGGATAATTCACCCCTCCACTTT
. | 13 | TRBJ2-7 | few | TRBV20-1 | CSARDFRDYEQYF | TGCAGTGCTAGAGATTTCAGGGACTACGAGCAGTACTTC
. | 13 | TRBJ1-2 | . | TRBV6-1 | CASTSGYTYGYTF | TGTGCCAGCACATCAGGGTATACCTATGGCTACACCTTC
. | 14 | TRBJ1-4 | . | TRBV10-3 | CAISPGTEDEKLFF | TGTGCCATCAGCCCCGGGACGGAAGATGAAAAACTGTTTTTT
. | 14 | TRBJ2-1 | few | TRBV12-3/TRBV12-4 | CASSLTAGSGEQFF | TGTGCCAGCAGTTTAACAGCAGGGAGCGGGGAGCAGTTCTTC
. | 13 | TRBJ1-1 | . | TRBV5-1 | CASSGRLNTEAFF | TGCGCCAGCAGCGGACGCTTGAACACTGAAGCTTTCTTT
. | 13 | TRBJ2-7 | few | TRBV7-2 | CASSLVSKNEQYF | TGTGCCAGCAGCTTAGTCTCGAAAAACGAGCAGTACTTC
. | 10 | TRBJ1-5 | . | TRBV27 | CASNDQPQHF | TGTGCCAGCAACGATCAGCCCCAGCATTTT
. | 13 | TRBJ2-5 | . | TRBV20-1 | CSAALRGQETQYF | TGCAGTGCTGCCCTCCGGGGGCAAGAGACCCAGTACTTC
. | 15 | TRBJ1-1 | . | TRBV3-1 | CASSSALGMGTEAFF | TGTGCCAGCAGCTCTGCGCTCGGGATGGGCACTGAAGCTTTCTTT
. | 17 | TRBJ2-5 | . | TRBV7-2 | CASSLGRGGAGAETQYF | TGTGCCAGCAGCTTAGGCAGGGGGGGAGCGGGAGCCGAGACCCAGTACTTC
TRBD2 | 17 | TRBJ2-1 | few | TRBV20-1 | CSARGGPGGDRDNEQFF | TGCAGTGCTCGCGGGGGACCAGGTGGGGATCGCGACAATGAGCAGTTCTTC
TRBD1 | 15 | TRBJ2-1 | . | TRBV4-3 | CASSQADRDDNEQFF | TGCGCCAGCAGCCAAGCAGACAGGGACGACAATGAGCAGTTCTTC
. | 16 | TRBJ2-3 | . | TRBV4-2 | CASSQVVGGSTDTQYF | TGTGCCAGCAGCCAGGTGGTAGGGGGTAGCACAGATACGCAGTATTTT
. | 15 | TRBJ1-4 | . | TRBV29-1 | CSVEGIQEKDEKLFF | TGCAGCGTTGAAGGGATCCAGGAAAAGGATGAAAAACTGTTTTTT
TRBD2 | 13 | TRBJ2-7 | many | TRBV19 | CASRAGGSYEQYF | TGTGCCAGCCGAGCGGGAGGGTCCTACGAGCAGTACTTC
TRBD2 | 15 | TRBJ2-1 | . | TRBV7-3 | CASSSTPLLAAEQFF | TGTGCCAGCAGCTCAACTCCCCTGCTAGCGGCTGAGCAGTTCTTC
. | 13 | TRBJ2-5 | . | TRBV7-2 | CASSLWGEETQYF | TGTGCCAGCAGCTTATGGGGGGAAGAGACCCAGTACTTC
TRBD2 | 13 | TRBJ2-3 | few | TRBV7-2 | CASSLGGGNTQYF | TGTGCCAGCAGCTTAGGGGGGGGGAATACGCAGTATTTT
TRBD2 | 15 | TRBJ2-1 | . | TRBV18 | CASSPTSGRDNEQFF | TGTGCCAGCTCACCGACTAGCGGGAGGGACAATGAGCAGTTCTTC
. | 18 | TRBJ2-6 | . | TRBV10-3 | CAISDSDFQISGANGLTF | TGTGCCATCAGTGACTCGGATTTTCAGATCTCTGGGGCCAACGGCCTGACTTTC
TRBD2 | 17 | TRBJ2-7 | . | TRBV6-6 | CASSSGLAGILSYEQYF | TGTGCCAGCAGTTCGGGACTAGCGGGGATTCTATCCTACGAGCAGTACTTC